This T cell receptor beta chain came from a study of CXCR3-negative and CXCR3-positive naive CD8 T cells. Broader study findings: CXCR3-positive naive cells had TRB CDR3s that were more hydrophobic than CXCR3-negative naive cells had.

Remarks on this clonotype: Its cognate antigen is unknown.

Each TRB cDNA library was prepared by 5' RACE (with UMI labels). TCRdb reprocessed the 5' RACE reads; each CDR3 protein has one entry and no DNA is given. Its table lists some 150,000 distinct CDR3 sequences. Germline CDR1 SQVTM, CDR2 ANQGSEA. The CDR3 is 13 residues long. J is TRBJ2-7 and V is TRBV29-1; the D gene TCRdb calls, TRBD1, cannot be checked with no DNA. Sequences were obtained from naive CXCR3+ CD8+ T cells from blood. The subset here: CD45RO-CCR7+CD27+CD95- naive CD8+ T cells expressing CXCR3 (TNR3+). This TCR was recovered from a human donor in good health. Some clones in this sample may be carry-over from other donors' samples. Here the CDR3 reads CSVEQGRDYEQYF.